One and the same sample provided the 29 T cell receptor beta chains below, sequenced in a study of T cells in Graves' hyperthyroidism and ophthalmopathy. Amplification targeted TCR beta CDR3 regions from RNA transcripts. In the first-round RT-PCR of the TCR CDR3, the HTBI primer set was used. TCRdb called the multiplex PCR reads again in MiXCR, with one record for every CDR3 protein. This table has about 320,000 distinct CDR3 sequences, roughly 17% appearing once. The sample consisted of blood. Receptors originate from a man younger than 45 with Graves' hyperthyroidism.

This clonotype was observed many times. The J gene is TRBJ2-7, the V gene TRBV30; 12 bases map to TRBD2. The V segment lost 5 bases and the J segment 6 bases; nucleotides outside the gene matches: 5. The CDR3 runs to 13 residues. The germline V gene has CDR1 GTSNPN and CDR2 SVGIG (reference sequence). CDR3 sequence reads: CAWAGTSGFEQYF. CDR3 bases: TGTGCCTGGGCAGGGACTAGCGGGTTCGAGCAGTACTTC.

This clonotype was recorded many times. CDR3 amino acids: CASIGAGIRSGDEQFF. In DNA form, the CDR3 reads TGTGCCAGCATCGGAGCGGGAATTCGGTCGGGGGATGAGCAGTTCTTC. This chain uses TRBV2 with TRBJ2-1, with TRBD2 matching over 7 bases. The trim removed 7 bases at V and 8 bases at J, leaving 17 bases unmatched. The germline V gene encodes CDR1 SNHLY and CDR2 FYNNEI. This CDR3 is built from 16 residues.

The CDR3 DNA sequence: TGTGCCAGCAGTTTGCGGGAGGACGGAACCTACGAGCAGTACTTC. Its translation: CASSLREDGTYEQYF. The chain employs TRBV27 and TRBJ2-7; 8 bases match TRBD2. This CDR3 region has 15 residues. The V gene end was trimmed by 3 bases and the J gene end by 2 bases; junction bases not matched to a gene: 6. Germline loops: CDR1 MNHEY, CDR2 SMNVEV (reference sequence).

This clonotype occurred many times. The chain has TRBV28 and TRBJ2-5, with 9 nucleotides matching TRBD2. V lost 6 bases to trimming and J lost 4 bases; unmatched junction nucleotides: 9. This CDR3 contains 15 residues. Germline CDR1 and CDR2: MDHEN and SYDVKM. As DNA, the CDR3 is TGTGCCAGCAGGAATTTAGCGGGAGAGGGAGAGACCCAGTACTTC. The encoded protein is CASRNLAGEGETQYF.

V is TRBV19 and J is TRBJ2-2; the D gene is possibly TRBD2 (6 bases). Trimming removed 3 bases at V and 4 bases at J, with 12 bases between. There are 15 residues in the CDR3. Germline V CDR1 and CDR2: LNHDA, SQIVND (reference sequence). The CDR3: CASSIWGRPTGELFF. CDR3 nucleotides: TGTGCCAGTAGTATCTGGGGGAGGCCCACCGGGGAGCTGTTTTTT. Filled out from reference TRBV19 and TRBJ2-2, the complete variable domain reads DGGITQSPKYLFRKEGQNVTLSCEQNLNHDAMYWYRQDPGQGLRLIYYSQIVNDFQKGDIAEGYSVSREKKESFPLTVTSAQKNPTAFYLCASSIWGRPTGELFFGEGSRLTVL.

This clonotype showed up many times. This rearrangement joins TRBV10-3 to TRBJ2-7; TRBD2 might be the D (6 bases). The germline V gene encodes CDR1 ENHRY and CDR2 SYGVKD. Between the trimmed V and J ends, which lost 6 bases and 2 bases, there was a span of 17 bases. The CDR3 extends over 15 amino acids. This chain's CDR3 is CAISGGAILPYEQYF. DNA of the CDR3: TGTGCCATCAGCGGGGGAGCAATCCTTCCCTACGAGCAGTACTTC.

This clonotype showed up many times. V gene TRBV2 combines with J gene TRBJ2-3; D is unclear. V was shortened by 6 bases and J by 2 bases, with 9 bases between the two germline ends. This CDR3 contains 13 residues. Germline loops: CDR1 SNHLY, CDR2 FYNNEI. This CDR3 reads CASSRVYTDTQYF. The DNA for the CDR3 is TGTGCCAGCAGCAGAGTGTACACAGATACGCAGTATTTT.

This clonotype was counted between two and nine times. The chain carries TRBV28 and TRBJ1-4, with 11 nucleotides matching TRBD1. Per germline, CDR1 MDHEN and CDR2 SYDVKM. There are 17 residues in the CDR3. V shed 3 bases, J shed 7 bases, and the junction held 10 bases outside the gene matches. The CDR3 region has the DNA TGTGCCAGCAGTTTGCTTCGTTCCGGGACAGGGGGTGAAAAACTGTTTTTT. This encodes CASSLLRSGTGGEKLFF.

This clonotype was detected a few times. The genes are TRBV11-2 and TRBJ1-2, with D tentatively TRBD1 (6 bases). V lost 3 bases to trimming and J lost 6 bases, with 14 bases between them. CDR3 length: 14 amino acids. Germline assignment: CDR1 SGHAT and CDR2 FQNNGV. The CDR3 here is CASSFTAQGNGYTF. The CDR3 DNA is TGTGCCAGCAGCTTTACGGCACAGGGAAATGGCTACACCTTC.

This clonotype was found many times. The chain combines TRBV5-1 with TRBJ1-4; TRBD1 matches at 11 bases. Germline V CDR1 and CDR2: SGHRS, YFSETQ. The CDR3 runs to 17 residues. The J segment lost 8 bases and the V segment lost 2 bases, leaving 11 bases of the junction unmatched. CDR3 coding DNA: TGCGCCAGCAGCTTCGGGACAGGGGGTCTAGCAGGGGAAAAACTGTTTTTT. Amino acids: CASSFGTGGLAGEKLFF.

V gene TRBV2 combines with J gene TRBJ2-2; D is unclear. Trimming pared 2 bases from V and 6 bases from J, leaving 7 bases between. Germline V gene sequence: CDR1 SNHLY, CDR2 FYNNEI. This CDR3 has 13 residues. Here the CDR3 reads CASSERMSGELFF. CDR3 DNA: TGTGCCAGCAGTGAAAGAATGTCCGGGGAGCTGTTTTTT.

This clonotype occurred a few times. The gene calls are TRBV7-2 and TRBJ2-3, with a weak D call TRBD1 (6 bases). From germline, CDR1 is SGHTA and CDR2 FQGNSA. This CDR3 is 16 amino acids long. Trimming took 5 bases from V and 0 from J, leaving 15 bases between them. CDR3: CASSESRGLSTDTQYF. The CDR3 bases are TGTGCCAGCAGCGAAAGCAGGGGTCTTAGCACAGATACGCAGTATTTT.

This clonotype was detected only a few times. The V call is TRBV5-1, the J call TRBJ2-1; D is unresolved. V lost 1 base and J lost 7, with 18 bases in between. CDR3 size: 16 residues. Germline V gene data show CDR1 as SGHRS and CDR2 as YFSETQ. Here the CDR3 DNA reads TGCGCCAGCAGCTTGTTGGTTAGCTCGTCTGTAAATGAGCAGTTCTTC. This sequence encodes CASSLLVSSSVNEQFF.

This clonotype was detected only a few times. The rearrangement joins TRBV5-1 to TRBJ2-7, with no clear D. From germline, CDR1 is SGHRS and CDR2 YFSETQ. CDR3 length: 12 amino acids. Trimming pared 0 bases from V and 5 bases from J, leaving 6 bases between. This CDR3 is CASSLVTDEQYF. CDR3 DNA sequence: TGCGCCAGCAGCTTGGTAACAGACGAGCAGTACTTC.

This clonotype was observed a handful of times. CDR3 protein: CASSFHLANNSPLHF. The CDR3 nucleotides read TGTGCCAGCAGTTTCCACTTGGCTAATAATTCACCCCTCCACTTT. V is TRBV12-3 or TRBV12-4 and J is TRBJ1-6; D unresolved. V was shortened by 3 bases and J by 5 bases, with 11 bases between the two germline ends. The CDR3 is 15 residues long.

The CDR3 sequence: CASSPWTGSNQPQHF. Here the CDR3 DNA reads TGTGCCAGCAGTCCGTGGACAGGTAGCAATCAGCCCCAGCATTTT. The rearrangement joins TRBV2 to TRBJ1-5; 7 bases match TRBD1. The CDR3 covers 15 residues. The V and J ends lost 5 bases and 0 bases, in that order; junction bases with no gene match: 4. CDR1 is SNHLY and CDR2 is FYNNEI in the germline V gene.

In regard to this clonotype: A much larger clone lies a single base off, so this may be a read error. This chain uses TRBV18 with TRBJ2-5; D remains unclear. This CDR3 is built from 12 residues. Looked up from germline, CDR1 is KGHSH and CDR2 is LQKENI. Trimming stripped 3 bases from V and 6 bases from J, with 8 bases between. CDR3 bases: TGTGCCAGCTCACCGGAGCAGAAGACCCAGTACTTC. Its translation is CASSPEQKTQYF.

With regard to this clonotype: This clone may be a read error of a much larger clone one base away. This chain links TRBV5-1 with TRBJ2-7, with 8 bases identical to TRBD1. This CDR3 is 14 amino acids long. Germline assignment: CDR1 SGHRS and CDR2 YFSETQ. The CDR3 loop reads CASSLLQGAYEQCF. The CDR3 DNA follows: TGCGCCAGCAGCTTGTTGCAGGGGGCCTACGAGCAGTGCTTC.

This clonotype occurred many times. V usage is TRBV11-2 and J usage is TRBJ2-1, with D maybe TRBD2 (5 bases). Germline V gives CDR1 SGHAT, CDR2 FQNNGV. The CDR3 has 15 amino acids. Between the trimmed V and J ends, which lost 0 bases and 5 bases, there was a span of 11 bases. CDR3 sequence reads: CASSLDRGSHNEQFF. The CDR3 coding sequence is TGTGCCAGCAGCTTAGATCGAGGGAGCCACAATGAGCAGTTCTTC.

The V and J genes are TRBV18 and TRBJ2-1; tentatively, D is TRBD1 (5 bases). V gave up 3 bases and J gave up 5 bases, with 8 bases separating them. This CDR3 contains 13 residues. The germline V gene has CDR1 KGHSH and CDR2 LQKENI. For the CDR3, the DNA is TGTGCCAGCTCACCCCAGGGCCACAATGAGCAGTTCTTC. Protein sequence: CASSPQGHNEQFF.

This chain joins TRBV6-1 and TRBJ1-5; D remains unclear. CDR1 and CDR2 (germline): MNHNS, SASEGT. With 0 bases removed from V and 5 bases from J, the gap between germline ends came to 5 bases. This CDR3 region has 13 residues. The CDR3 loop is CASSEAIYQPQHF. CDR3 DNA sequence: TGTGCCAGCAGTGAAGCGATTTATCAGCCCCAGCATTTT.

This clonotype has a count of ten or more. This chain uses TRBV5-1 with TRBJ2-1; 7 nucleotides align to TRBD1. Germline CDR1 reads SGHRS; CDR2 reads YFSETQ. The CDR3 totals 16 residues. J was trimmed by 8 bases and V by 0 bases; bases with no gene match: 11. This CDR3 is CASSLAGTVGMDEQFF. The CDR3, as DNA: TGCGCCAGCAGCTTGGCCGGGACAGTCGGTATGGATGAGCAGTTCTTC.

This chain uses TRBV20-1 with TRBJ1-4, with D unresolved. CDR1 and CDR2 (germline): DFQATT, SNEGSKA (reference sequence). The CDR3 has 15 residues. V dropped 0 bases and J dropped 7 bases, with 15 bases sitting between them. CDR3 sequence: CSARDPRTRGEKLFF. The CDR3 nucleotides are TGCAGTGCTAGAGATCCCCGGACCCGGGGTGAAAAACTGTTTTTT.

As to this clonotype: A read error may account for a junction end that differs from germline. The chain joins TRBV6-1 to TRBJ2-1; D is ambiguous. This CDR3 has 12 residues. The germline CDR1 and CDR2 sequences are MNHNS and SASEGT. The CDR3 reads CASREVDNEQFF. For the CDR3, the DNA is TGTGCCAGCAGGGAAGTAGATAATGAGCAGTTCTTC.

This clonotype was seen at least ten times. The chain combines TRBV20-1 with TRBJ2-1, with TRBD1 matching over 11 bases. With V trimmed by 0 bases and J by 2 bases, 6 bases remained unmatched. The germline V gene encodes CDR1 DFQATT and CDR2 SNEGSKA (reference sequence). This CDR3 comprises 17 residues. CDR3 bases: TGCAGTGCTAGAGATGTTATGGGACAGGGGGCCTACAATGAGCAGTTCTTC. It is translated as CSARDVMGQGAYNEQFF.

V and J are TRBV5-1 and TRBJ2-5, with TRBD2 matching over 12 bases. This CDR3 comprises 19 residues. Germline CDR1 SGHRS, CDR2 YFSETQ. V trimming: 6 bases; J trimming: 5 bases; junction bases outside the gene matches: 20. CDR3 residues: CASNPGLAGGPGSEETQYF. In nucleotides, the CDR3 is TGCGCCAGCAACCCGGGGCTAGCGGGAGGGCCCGGCTCGGAGGAGACCCAGTACTTC.

The rearrangement joins TRBV12-5 to TRBJ1-4; weak D call: TRBD1 (6 bases). Trimming shortened V by 0 bases and J by 6 bases, and 11 bases separated the two germline ends. The CDR3 sequence is 15 residues long. Germline values: CDR1 LGHNT, CDR2 FRNRAP. CDR3 amino acids: CASGLVLGADEKLFF. In DNA, the CDR3 is TGTGCTAGTGGTTTGGTACTGGGGGCCGATGAAAAACTGTTTTTT.

This clonotype showed up many times. The CDR3 DNA is TGTGCCAGCAGAACTCATAGCGGGAGCCCGATAGGTACGCAGTATTTT. This encodes CASRTHSGSPIGTQYF. The rearrangement uses TRBV12-3 or TRBV12-4 and TRBJ2-3, with 9 bases matching TRBD2. V gave up 6 bases and J gave up 8 bases; unmatched junction bases: 15. The CDR3 is 16 residues long.

There are many counts of this clonotype. The chain carries TRBV12-3 or TRBV12-4 and TRBJ1-1; unclear D gene. This CDR3 comprises 13 residues. Deletions cut 7 bases from V and 0 bases from J, with 9 bases between. CDR3 sequence (DNA): TGTGCCAGCATGAGAGAGATGAACACTGAAGCTTTCTTT. Protein: CASMREMNTEAFF.